This TCR beta chain is from a study of cytomegalovirus exposure and HLA in healthy donors. Study outcomes and limitations: Cytomegalovirus-associated TCR beta chains were listed, numbering 150 to 200.

TCRdb's table, derived via immunoSEQ multiplex PCR, lists solely in-frame clones and lacks some. The data contain about 140,000 clones, 87% of them singletons. The CDR3 sequence is 16 residues long. Germline values: CDR1 MNHEY, CDR2 SMNVEV (reference sequence). The ends lost 8 bases at V and 1 base at J; junction bases unmatched: 10. On this clone: What it binds is unknown.

The sample was PBMCs. The gene calls are TRBV27 and TRBJ2-1; 8 positions match TRBD2. The TCR comes from a man aged 18 to 29 in good health and CMV-seropositive. The DNA for the CDR3 is TGTGCCAGCCGCCGGGACGGGAGGGATTCCTACAATGAGCAGTTCTTC. Residues: CASRRDGRDSYNEQFF.